The 10 T cell receptor beta chains listed next were all sequenced from one sample in a study of Graves' ophthalmopathy and Graves' hyperthyroidism. For repertoire sequencing, the TCR beta CDR3 regions were amplified from RNA transcripts. First-round RT-PCR relied on HTBI primers, and a second-round multiplex PCR came next. TCRdb itself ran the multiplex PCR reads through MiXCR, one entry per CDR3 protein. The table records 900,000 to 1,200,000 distinct CDR3 sequences, roughly two fifths of them present only once. Sequencing was done on a sample of peripheral blood or thyroid tissue (not recorded which). The receptor source for this set is an adult man with Graves' hyperthyroidism.

This clonotype was picked up a small number of times. The chain joins TRBV5-1 to TRBJ2-7; TRBD2 might be the D (7 bases). The germline gives CDR1 SGHRS, CDR2 YFSETQ. V gave up 4 bases and J gave up 5 bases, with 22 bases separating them. The CDR3 has 16 amino acids. The CDR3 loop is CASSLPGAGAINEQYF. The CDR3 region has the DNA TGCGCCAGCAGCCTGCCGGGGGCGGGAGCTATAAACGAGCAGTACTTC.

This chain connects TRBV5-1 to TRBJ1-4; D remains unclear. V lost 4 bases and J lost 5, with 15 bases in between. CDR1 and CDR2 (germline): SGHRS, YFSETQ. The CDR3 is 15 amino acids. As DNA, the CDR3 is TGCGCCAGCAGCCCGCGCCCGGGTGGAAATGAAAAACTGTTTTTT. Its protein product is CASSPRPGGNEKLFF.

The J gene is TRBJ2-7, the V gene TRBV6-1; D unresolved. CDR3 length: 11 amino acids. CDR1 MNHNS and CDR2 SASEGT come from the germline V gene. V gave up 7 bases and J gave up 3 bases, with 7 bases separating them. CDR3 protein: CASILSYEQYF. The CDR3 DNA follows: TGTGCCAGCATTTTAAGCTACGAGCAGTACTTC.

V and J are TRBV25-1 and TRBJ1-6; 7 bases match TRBD1. Germline V CDR1 and CDR2: MGHDK, SYGVNS. This CDR3 has 16 amino acids. The V and J ends lost 1 base and 7 bases, in that order; junction bases with no gene match: 7. CDR3 loop: CASSESAGTDNSPLHF. CDR3 DNA sequence: TGTGCCAGCAGTGAATCGGCAGGGACAGACAATTCACCCCTCCACTTT. Together with reference TRBV25-1 and TRBJ1-6, the CDR3 gives the full variable domain: EADIYQTPRYLVIGTGKKITLECSQTMGHDKMYWYQQDPGMELHLIHYSYGVNSTEKGDLSSESTVSRIRTEHFPLTLESARPSHTSQYLCASSESAGTDNSPLHFGNGTRLTVT.

In its sample, this clonotype was seen a few times. V gene TRBV10-3 combines with J gene TRBJ2-5, with TRBD2 matching 13 bases. The CDR3 totals 17 residues. The trim removed 8 bases at V and 1 base at J, leaving 10 bases unmatched. Germline assignment: CDR1 ENHRY and CDR2 SYGVKD. CDR3 DNA sequence: TGTGCCATCCAGCCCAGCGGGACTAGCGGGGTCCAAGAGACCCAGTACTTC. It specifies CAIQPSGTSGVQETQYF.

This rearrangement joins TRBV20-1 to TRBJ2-7, with TRBD1 matching 7 bases. Germline V gene data show CDR1 as DFQATT and CDR2 as SNEGSKA (reference sequence). J was trimmed by 1 base and V by 0 bases; bases with no gene match: 9. The CDR3 loop spans 16 amino acids. The CDR3 loop is CSARDPLRQGSYEQYF. CDR3 in DNA: TGCAGTGCTAGAGACCCTTTACGACAGGGTTCCTACGAGCAGTACTTC.

This clonotype occurred once. V gene TRBV5-4 combines with J gene TRBJ1-1; 8 bases align to TRBD1. Trimming cost V 4 bases and J 1 base; bases outside gene matches: 6. The germline V gene encodes CDR1 SGHNT and CDR2 YYREEE (reference sequence). The CDR3 is 15 residues long. This CDR3 reads CASSDKTGANTEAFF. The CDR3 DNA is TGTGCCAGCAGCGATAAGACAGGGGCGAACACTGAAGCTTTCTTT.

Many counts were recorded for this clonotype. The rearrangement joins TRBV7-8 to TRBJ1-1; D may be TRBD1 (6 bases). The germline V gene encodes CDR1 SGHVS and CDR2 FQNEAQ. This CDR3 spans 15 amino acids. V was cut by 1 base and J by 11 bases, with 20 bases left in between. CDR3 nucleotide sequence: TGTGCCAGCAGCTTAGGTTTAAGTGCAGGGGATAGGGCTTTCTTT. Translation: CASSLGLSAGDRAFF.

This sequence joins TRBV5-1 and TRBJ1-4, with a possible D match to TRBD1 (5 bases). Per germline, CDR1 SGHRS and CDR2 YFSETQ. There are 17 residues in the CDR3. Deletions cut 2 bases from V and 0 bases from J, with 14 bases between. The CDR3 DNA is TGCGCCAGCAGCTTATTAGGGGACGGAGCAACTAATGAAAAACTGTTTTTT. This codes for CASSLLGDGATNEKLFF.

The rearrangement uses TRBV29-1 and TRBJ1-2; unclear D gene. The germline V gene encodes CDR1 SQVTM and CDR2 ANQGSEA. The CDR3 totals 13 residues. The germline V and J ends were trimmed by 0 bases and 2 bases, with 7 bases remaining between them. CDR3 bases: TGCAGCGTTGAAGAGGCTGGGAACTATGGCTACACCTTC. As protein: CSVEEAGNYGYTF.